The 9 T cell receptor beta chains below come from one sample, sequenced in a study of molecular identifiers for immune sequencing clone quantification. MiXCR, run by TCRdb on the PCR reads, gives a single entry per CDR3 protein. The table has about 100,000 distinct CDR3 sequences, about 35% seen once; the top ten hold 4% to 5%. Material for sequencing was naive CD8+ T cells from blood, with Jurkat cell RNA spiked in. Regarding subset: FACS-sorted CD8+CD4-CCR7+CD45RA+ naive T cells. The receptors originated from a human donor in good health. Some libraries in this study had Jurkat cell RNA spiked in.

Worth noting for this clonotype: A read error is possible here, since a much larger clone lies one base away. V is TRBV29-1 and J is TRBJ1-1, with D tentatively TRBD1 (5 bases). The V and J ends lost 7 bases and 0 bases respectively, with 21 bases between them. The CDR3 totals 16 residues. The germline V gene encodes CDR1 SQVTM and CDR2 ANQGSEA. The CDR3 DNA reads TGCAGCGCTCTAGGGGCCTCCACACTTATGAACACTGAAGCTTTCTTT. Its protein is CSALGASTLMNTEAFF.

There are a few counts of this clonotype. The chain combines TRBV10-1 with TRBJ2-3, with D unclear. Germline V gene data show CDR1 as WNHNN and CDR2 as SYGVQD (reference sequence). Trimming removed 6 bases from V and 2 bases from J, with 12 bases in between. The CDR3 covers 14 residues. The CDR3 loop is CASSAGWATDTQYF. In DNA form, the CDR3 reads TGCGCCAGCAGCGCTGGTTGGGCCACAGATACGCAGTATTTT.

This clonotype was picked up many times. The rearrangement links TRBV19 to TRBJ1-1; 10 nucleotides align to TRBD1. After removal of 10 bases from V and 5 bases from J, the junction contained 4 bases not matched to a gene. Germline V CDR1 and CDR2: LNHDA, SQIVND (reference sequence). The CDR3 is 12 amino acids. CDR3 sequence (DNA): TGTGCCACAAGGACAGGGGGTACTGAAGCTTTCTTT. Its translation: CATRTGGTEAFF.

This clonotype appeared a single time. A read error may be the cause here, since a much bigger clone is one base away. The rearrangement joins TRBV6-6 to TRBJ2-7; 10 positions match TRBD1. Germline V gene sequence: CDR1 MNHNY, CDR2 SVGAGI (reference sequence). CDR3 length equals 14 residues. CDR3 DNA: TGTGCCTGCAGTTATGGGACAGGGGTGTACGAGCAGTACTTC. It specifies CACSYGTGVYEQYF.

This clonotype has a count of ten or more. The CDR3: CASSQDPFIDGQFF. DNA for the CDR3: TGCGCCAGCAGCCAAGACCCTTTCATTGATGGGCAGTTCTTC. The V call is TRBV4-1, the J call TRBJ2-1; D unresolved. CDR1 and CDR2 (germline): MGHRA, YSYEKL. The CDR3 is 14 amino acids. V was pared by 0 bases and J by 12 bases, with 15 bases between.

This clonotype was seen many times. The chain uses TRBV2 and TRBJ1-5; TRBD1 matches 12 bases. The V segment lost 4 bases and the J segment 2 bases; nucleotides outside the gene matches: 9. CDR1 and CDR2 from the germline V gene are SNHLY and FYNNEI. This CDR3 has 18 amino acids. CDR3 sequence reads: CASSGGTGGSPGNQPQHF. CDR3 sequence (DNA): TGTGCCAGCAGTGGGGGGACAGGGGGCTCCCCCGGCAATCAGCCCCAGCATTTT. The entire variable domain, with the rest obtained from reference TRBV2 and TRBJ1-5, is as follows: EPEVTQTPSHQVTQMGQEVILRCVPISNHLYFYWYRQILGQKVEFLVSFYNNEISEKSEIFDDQFSVERPDGSNFTLKIRSTKLEDSAMYFCASSGGTGGSPGNQPQHFGDGTRLSIL.

This clonotype was detected once. This sequence may be a read error, since a much larger clone differs from it by one base. The chain joins TRBV12-3 or TRBV12-4 to TRBJ1-5; TRBD1 matches at 8 bases. CDR3 length equals 14 residues. Unmatched junction bases numbered 4, after V lost 0 bases and J lost 9 bases. The CDR3 loop reads CASSLATGGRPQHF. The CDR3 region has the DNA TGTGCCAGCAGTTTAGCCACAGGGGGTAGGCCCCAGCATTTT.

The V gene is TRBV11-2, the J gene TRBJ2-1; D might be TRBD1 or TRBD2, each matching 5 bases. CDR1 is SGHAT, CDR2 FQNNGV, per germline. This CDR3 is 15 amino acids long. The V gene lost 0 bases and the J gene lost 9 bases, with 15 bases spanning the gap. CDR3 coding DNA: TGTGCCAGCAGCTTAGATATTTCCGGGACCGGTGAGCAGTTCTTC. It codes for CASSLDISGTGEQFF.

The V and J genes are TRBV27 and TRBJ2-7; 9 nucleotides agree with TRBD1. The CDR3 consists of 15 residues. Trimming cost V 2 bases and J 4 bases; bases outside gene matches: 6. In germline, CDR1 is MNHEY, CDR2 SMNVEV (reference sequence). The CDR3: CASSLVGTGYYEQYF. The DNA of the CDR3 is TGTGCCAGCAGTTTAGTTGGGACAGGGTATTACGAGCAGTACTTC.